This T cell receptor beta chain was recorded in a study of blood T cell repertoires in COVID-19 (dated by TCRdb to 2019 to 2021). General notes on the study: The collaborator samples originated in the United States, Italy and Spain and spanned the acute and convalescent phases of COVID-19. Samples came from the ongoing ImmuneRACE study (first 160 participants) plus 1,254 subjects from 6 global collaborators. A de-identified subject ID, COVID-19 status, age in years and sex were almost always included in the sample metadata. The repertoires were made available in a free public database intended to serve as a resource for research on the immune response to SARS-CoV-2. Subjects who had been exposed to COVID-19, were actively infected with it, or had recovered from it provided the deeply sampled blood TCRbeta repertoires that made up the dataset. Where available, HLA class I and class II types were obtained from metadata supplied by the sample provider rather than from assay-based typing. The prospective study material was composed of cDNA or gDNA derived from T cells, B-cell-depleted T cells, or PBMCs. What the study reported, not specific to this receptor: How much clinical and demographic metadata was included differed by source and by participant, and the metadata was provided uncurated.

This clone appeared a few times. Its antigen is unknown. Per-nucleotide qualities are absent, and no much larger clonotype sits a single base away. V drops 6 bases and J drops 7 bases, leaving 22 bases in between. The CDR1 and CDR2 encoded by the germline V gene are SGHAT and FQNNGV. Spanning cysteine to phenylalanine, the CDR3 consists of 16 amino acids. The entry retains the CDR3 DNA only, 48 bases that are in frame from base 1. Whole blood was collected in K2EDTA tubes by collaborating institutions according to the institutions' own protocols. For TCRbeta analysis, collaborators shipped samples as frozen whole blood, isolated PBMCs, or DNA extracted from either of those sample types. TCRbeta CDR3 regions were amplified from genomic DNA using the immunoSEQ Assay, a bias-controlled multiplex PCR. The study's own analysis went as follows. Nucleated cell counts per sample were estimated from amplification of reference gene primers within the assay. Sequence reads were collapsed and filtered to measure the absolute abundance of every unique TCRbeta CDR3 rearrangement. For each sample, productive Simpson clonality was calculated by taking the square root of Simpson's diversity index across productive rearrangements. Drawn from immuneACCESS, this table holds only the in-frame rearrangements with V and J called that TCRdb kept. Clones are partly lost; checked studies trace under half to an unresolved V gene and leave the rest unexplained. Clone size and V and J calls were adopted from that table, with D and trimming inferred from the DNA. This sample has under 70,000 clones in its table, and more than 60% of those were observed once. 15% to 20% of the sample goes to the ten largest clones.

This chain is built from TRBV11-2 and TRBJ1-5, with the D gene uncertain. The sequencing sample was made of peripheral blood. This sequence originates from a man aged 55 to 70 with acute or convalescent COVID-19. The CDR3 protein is CASSLRETGSGQPQHF. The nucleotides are TGTGCCAGCAGTCTTAGAGAGACGGGGAGCGGGCAGCCCCAGCATTTT. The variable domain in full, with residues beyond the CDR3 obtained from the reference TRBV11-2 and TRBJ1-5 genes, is EAGVAQSPRYKIIEKRQSVAFWCNPISGHATLYWYQQILGQGPKLLIQFQNNGVVDDSQLPKDRFSAERLKGVDSTLKIQPAKLEDSAVYLCASSLRETGSGQPQHFGDGTRLSIL.